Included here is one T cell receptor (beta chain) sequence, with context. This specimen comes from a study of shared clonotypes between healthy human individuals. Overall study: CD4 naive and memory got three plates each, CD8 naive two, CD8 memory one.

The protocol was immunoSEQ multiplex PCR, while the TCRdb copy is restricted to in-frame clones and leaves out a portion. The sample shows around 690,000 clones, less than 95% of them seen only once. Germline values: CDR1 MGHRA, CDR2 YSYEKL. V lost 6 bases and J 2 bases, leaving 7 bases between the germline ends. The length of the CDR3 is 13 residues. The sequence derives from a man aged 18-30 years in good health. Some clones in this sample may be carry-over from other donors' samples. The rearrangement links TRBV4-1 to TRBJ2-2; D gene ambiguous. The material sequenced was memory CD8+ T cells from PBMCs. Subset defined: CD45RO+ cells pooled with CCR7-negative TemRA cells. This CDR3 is CASSAANTGELFF. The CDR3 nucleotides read TGCGCCAGCAGTGCGGCCAACACCGGGGAGCTGTTTTTT.